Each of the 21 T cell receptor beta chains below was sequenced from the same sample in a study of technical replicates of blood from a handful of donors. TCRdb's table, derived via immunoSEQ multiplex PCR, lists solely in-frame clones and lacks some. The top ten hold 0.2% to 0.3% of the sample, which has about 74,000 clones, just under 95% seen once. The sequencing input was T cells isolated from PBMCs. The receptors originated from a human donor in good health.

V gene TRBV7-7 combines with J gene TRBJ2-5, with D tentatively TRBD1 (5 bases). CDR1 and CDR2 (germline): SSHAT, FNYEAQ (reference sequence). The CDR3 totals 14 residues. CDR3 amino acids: CASRSLGVEETQYF. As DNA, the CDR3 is TGTGCTAGCCGCTCCTTAGGGGTGGAAGAGACCCAGTACTTC.

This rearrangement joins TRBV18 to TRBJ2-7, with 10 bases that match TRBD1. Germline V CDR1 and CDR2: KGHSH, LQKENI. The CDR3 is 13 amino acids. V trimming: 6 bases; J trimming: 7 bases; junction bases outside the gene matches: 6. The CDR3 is CASSRQGAREQYF. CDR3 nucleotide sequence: TGTGCCAGCTCCCGACAGGGGGCGCGGGAGCAGTACTTC. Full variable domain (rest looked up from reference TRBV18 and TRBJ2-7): NAGVMQNPRHLVRRRGQEARLRCSPMKGHSHVYWYRQLPEEGLKFMVYLQKENIIDESGMPKERFSAEFPKEGPSILRIQQVVRGDSAAYFCASSRQGAREQYFGPGTRLTVT.

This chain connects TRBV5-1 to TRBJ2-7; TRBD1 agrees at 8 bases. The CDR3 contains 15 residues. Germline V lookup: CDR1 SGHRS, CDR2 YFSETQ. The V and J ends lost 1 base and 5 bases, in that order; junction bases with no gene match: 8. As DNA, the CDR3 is TGCGCCAGCAGCTTGCGCCCGGACAGGGCTAACGAGCAGTACTTC. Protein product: CASSLRPDRANEQYF.

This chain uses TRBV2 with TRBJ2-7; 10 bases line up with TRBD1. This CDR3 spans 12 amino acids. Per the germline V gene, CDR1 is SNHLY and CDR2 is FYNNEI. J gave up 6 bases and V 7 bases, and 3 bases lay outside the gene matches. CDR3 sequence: CASKTGGIEQYF. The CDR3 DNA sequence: TGTGCCAGCAAGACAGGGGGCATCGAGCAGTACTTC.

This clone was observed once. CDR3 in amino acids: CASNLGLAGGEQQYF. In DNA form, the CDR3 reads TGTGCCAGCAACCTAGGACTAGCGGGAGGGGAGCAGCAGTACTTC. The chain couples TRBV5-8 to TRBJ2-7; TRBD2 aligns across 15 bases. CDR1 and CDR2 from the germline V gene are SGHTS and YDEGEE. CDR3 length: 15 amino acids. The V and J ends lost 6 bases and 8 bases, in that order; junction bases with no gene match: 9.

In nucleotides, the CDR3 is TGTGCCAGCAGTGAACAAAATAGCTTCGGGGAGCTGTTTTTT. It yields the protein CASSEQNSFGELFF. The chain employs TRBV2 and TRBJ2-2; D is ambiguous. Deletions cut 2 bases from V and 7 bases from J, with 11 bases between. Germline CDR1 SNHLY, CDR2 FYNNEI. This CDR3 has 14 amino acids.

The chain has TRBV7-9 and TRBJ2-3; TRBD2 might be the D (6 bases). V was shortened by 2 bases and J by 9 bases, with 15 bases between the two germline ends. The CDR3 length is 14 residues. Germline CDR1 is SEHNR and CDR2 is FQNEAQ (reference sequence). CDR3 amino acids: CASSLIRAGSTQYF. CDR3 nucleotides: TGTGCCAGCAGCTTAATAAGGGCGGGAAGCACGCAGTATTTT.

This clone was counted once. Written as DNA, the CDR3 is TGCGCCAGCAGCCAAGTTATTGGACAGGGGGGAGAGACCCAGTACTTC. This translates into CASSQVIGQGGETQYF. The chain carries TRBV4-1 and TRBJ2-5; 10 nucleotides match TRBD1. The CDR3 spans 16 residues. Germline lookup yields CDR1 MGHRA and CDR2 YSYEKL. Trimming cost V 1 base and J 4 bases; bases outside gene matches: 6.

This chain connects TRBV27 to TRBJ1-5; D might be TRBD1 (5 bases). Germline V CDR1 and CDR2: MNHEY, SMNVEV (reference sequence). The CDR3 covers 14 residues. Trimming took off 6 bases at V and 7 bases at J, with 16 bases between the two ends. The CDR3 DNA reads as TGTGCCAGCAGGACGTCGGGGGATGGACAGCCCCAGCATTTT. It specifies CASRTSGDGQPQHF.

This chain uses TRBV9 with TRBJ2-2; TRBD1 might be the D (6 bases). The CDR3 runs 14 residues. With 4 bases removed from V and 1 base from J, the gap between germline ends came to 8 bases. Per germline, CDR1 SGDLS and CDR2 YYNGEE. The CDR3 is CASSPQGNTGELFF. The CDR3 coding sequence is TGTGCCAGCAGCCCACAGGGGAACACCGGGGAGCTGTTTTTT.

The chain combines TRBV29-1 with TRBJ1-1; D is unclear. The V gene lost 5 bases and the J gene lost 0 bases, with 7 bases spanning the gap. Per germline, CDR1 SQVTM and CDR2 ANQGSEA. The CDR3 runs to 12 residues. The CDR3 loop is CSVRQMNTEAFF. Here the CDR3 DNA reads TGCAGCGTTAGACAAATGAACACTGAAGCTTTCTTT.

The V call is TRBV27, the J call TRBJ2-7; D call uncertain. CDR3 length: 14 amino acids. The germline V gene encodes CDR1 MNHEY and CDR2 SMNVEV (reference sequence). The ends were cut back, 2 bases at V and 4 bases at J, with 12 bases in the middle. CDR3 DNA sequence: TGTGCCAGCAGTTTAAAAGGTCAGGTATACGAGCAGTACTTC. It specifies CASSLKGQVYEQYF.

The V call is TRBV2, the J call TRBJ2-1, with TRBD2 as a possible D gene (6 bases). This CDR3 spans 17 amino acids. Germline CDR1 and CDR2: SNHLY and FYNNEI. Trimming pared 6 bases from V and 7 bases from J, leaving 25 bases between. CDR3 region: CASRGDSGTTHMNEQFF. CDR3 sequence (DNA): TGTGCCAGCAGGGGGGACTCCGGGACCACCCATATGAATGAGCAGTTCTTC.

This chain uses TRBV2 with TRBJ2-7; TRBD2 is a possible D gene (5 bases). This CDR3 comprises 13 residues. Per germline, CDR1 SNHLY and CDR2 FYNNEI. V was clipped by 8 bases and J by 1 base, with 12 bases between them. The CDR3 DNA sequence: TGTGCCAGCCTCTATGGAGGATCCTACGAGCAGTACTTC. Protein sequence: CASLYGGSYEQYF.

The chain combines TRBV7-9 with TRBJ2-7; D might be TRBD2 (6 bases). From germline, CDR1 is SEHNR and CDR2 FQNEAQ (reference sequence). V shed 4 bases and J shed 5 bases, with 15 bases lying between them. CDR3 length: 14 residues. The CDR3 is CASSYSVGGNEQYF. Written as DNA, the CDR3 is TGTGCCAGCAGCTATTCGGTGGGGGGAAACGAGCAGTACTTC.

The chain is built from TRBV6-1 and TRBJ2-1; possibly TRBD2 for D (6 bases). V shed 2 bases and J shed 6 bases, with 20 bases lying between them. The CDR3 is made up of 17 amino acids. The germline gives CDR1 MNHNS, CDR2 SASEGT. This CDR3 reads CASSERRGLALGNEQFF. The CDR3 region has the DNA TGTGCCAGCAGTGAAAGACGGGGACTCGCGTTGGGCAATGAGCAGTTCTTC.

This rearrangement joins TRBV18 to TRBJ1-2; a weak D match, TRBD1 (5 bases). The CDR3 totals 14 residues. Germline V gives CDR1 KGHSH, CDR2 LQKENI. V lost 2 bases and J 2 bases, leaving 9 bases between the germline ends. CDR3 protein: CASSPVDRNYGYTF. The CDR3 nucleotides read TGTGCCAGCTCACCAGTCGACAGAAACTATGGCTACACCTTC.

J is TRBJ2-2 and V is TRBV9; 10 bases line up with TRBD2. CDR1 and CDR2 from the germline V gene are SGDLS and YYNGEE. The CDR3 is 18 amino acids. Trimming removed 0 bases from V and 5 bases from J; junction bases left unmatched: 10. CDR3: CASSVDPSGSMGTGELFF. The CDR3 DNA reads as TGTGCCAGCAGCGTAGACCCTAGCGGGAGTATGGGGACCGGGGAGCTGTTTTTT.

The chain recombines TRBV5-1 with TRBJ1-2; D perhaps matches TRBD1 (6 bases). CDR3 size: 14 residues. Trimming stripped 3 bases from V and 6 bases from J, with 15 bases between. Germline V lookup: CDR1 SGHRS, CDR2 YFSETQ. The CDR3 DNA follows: TGCGCCAGCAGCTGGGACACTATAGACCATGGCTACACCTTC. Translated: CASSWDTIDHGYTF.

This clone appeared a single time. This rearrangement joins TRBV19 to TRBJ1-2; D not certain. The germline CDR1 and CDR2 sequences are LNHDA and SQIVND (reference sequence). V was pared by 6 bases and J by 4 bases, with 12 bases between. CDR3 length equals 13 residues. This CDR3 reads CASSGEVAYGYTF. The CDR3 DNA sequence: TGTGCCAGTAGCGGGGAGGTAGCCTATGGCTACACCTTC. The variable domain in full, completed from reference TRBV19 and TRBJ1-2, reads DGGITQSPKYLFRKEGQNVTLSCEQNLNHDAMYWYRQDPGQGLRLIYYSQIVNDFQKGDIAEGYSVSREKKESFPLTVTSAQKNPTAFYLCASSGEVAYGYTFGSGTRLTVV.

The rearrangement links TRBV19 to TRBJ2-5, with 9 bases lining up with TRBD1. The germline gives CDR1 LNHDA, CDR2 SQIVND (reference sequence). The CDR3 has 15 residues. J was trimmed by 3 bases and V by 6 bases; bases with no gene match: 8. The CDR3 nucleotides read TGTGCCAGTAGCCCCACCGGGACAGGGAAAGAGACCCAGTACTTC. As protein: CASSPTGTGKETQYF.